These 19 T cell receptor beta chains were sequenced from one sample in a study of CD4+ T cells in melanoma (dated by TCRdb to 2022 to 2024). The library was prepared using the immunoSEQ multiplex PCR assay. TCRdb retrieved this table from immuneACCESS and kept in-frame rearrangements only. Not all clones are present; in checked studies, unresolved V genes account for under half, and no reason is known for the remainder. The sample table holds about 9,900 clones, of which approximately 78% were seen once. The top ten hold more than 20% of the sample. Sequences were obtained from tumor tissue. These receptors were taken from a human donor with melanoma.

This chain joins TRBV2 and TRBJ2-7; no reliable D call. V lost 2 bases, J lost 6 bases, and 14 bases lay in between. CDR3 length: 14 residues. Germline CDR1 is SNHLY and CDR2 is FYNNEI. CDR3: CASSETRLRLEQYF. DNA for the CDR3: TGTGCCAGCAGTGAAACAAGGCTCCGGCTCGAGCAGTACTTC. Complete variable domain (other parts from reference TRBV2 and TRBJ2-7): EPEVTQTPSHQVTQMGQEVILRCVPISNHLYFYWYRQILGQKVEFLVSFYNNEISEKSEIFDDQFSVERPDGSNFTLKIRSTKLEDSAMYFCASSETRLRLEQYFGPGTRLTVT.

V and J are TRBV5-6 and TRBJ2-5; TRBD2 matches 10 bases. Trimming removed 2 bases from V and 1 base from J; junction bases left unmatched: 2. CDR1 and CDR2 (germline): SGHDT, YYEEEE. CDR3 length equals 15 residues. CDR3 in amino acids: CASSLASGGQETQYF. For the CDR3, the DNA is TGTGCCAGCAGCTTAGCTAGCGGGGGCCAAGAGACCCAGTACTTC.

This chain connects TRBV18 to TRBJ2-5; possible D gene TRBD1, 6 bases. The CDR3 covers 13 residues. The V gene lost 8 bases and the J gene lost 1 base, with 11 bases spanning the gap. Germline V gene data show CDR1 as KGHSH and CDR2 as LQKENI. Here the CDR3 reads CASTTGFQETQYF. In DNA, the CDR3 is TGTGCCAGCACAACAGGGTTCCAAGAGACCCAGTACTTC.

The gene calls are TRBV5-6 and TRBJ1-1, with no clear D. CDR1 is SGHDT, CDR2 YYEEEE, per germline. There are 13 residues in the CDR3. Trimming left V 1 base short and J 4 bases short, with 8 bases between. The DNA for the CDR3 is TGTGCCAGCAGCTTGACTGGTGGCACTGAAGCTTTCTTT. Translating it yields CASSLTGGTEAFF.

The V and J genes are TRBV10-3 and TRBJ1-1, with a possible D match to TRBD1 (5 bases). The germline V gene has CDR1 ENHRY and CDR2 SYGVKD. CDR3 length: 15 amino acids. The V gene lost 6 bases and the J gene lost 0 bases, with 14 bases spanning the gap. The CDR3 nucleotides read TGTGCCATCAGAGGGAAGGGGTTCATGAACACTGAAGCTTTCTTT. As protein: CAIRGKGFMNTEAFF.

This clone was seen a handful of times. Here the CDR3 DNA reads TGTGCCAGCAGCAAAGACAACAGGGTTAACTATGGCTACACCTTC. This gives the protein CASSKDNRVNYGYTF. This sequence joins TRBV7-2 and TRBJ1-2; D is possibly TRBD1 (6 bases). CDR3 length equals 15 residues. The germline gives CDR1 SGHTA, CDR2 FQGNSA. V was pared by 5 bases and J by 1 base, with 14 bases between.

This clone has only one observation. V usage is TRBV2 and J usage is TRBJ2-4; D not resolved. V was shortened by 1 base and J by 6 bases, with 16 bases between the two germline ends. The CDR3 runs 16 residues. The germline V gene encodes CDR1 SNHLY and CDR2 FYNNEI. This CDR3 is CASSEVPLRARNIQYF. CDR3 nucleotides: TGTGCCAGCAGTGAAGTACCGCTCCGGGCCCGAAACATTCAGTACTTC.

V and J are TRBV7-9 and TRBJ1-6; D not certain. V dropped 5 bases and J dropped 7 bases, with 12 bases sitting between them. Germline CDR1 reads SEHNR; CDR2 reads FQNEAQ (reference sequence). There are 14 residues in the CDR3. The CDR3 loop reads CASSLGRTNSPLHF. CDR3 DNA: TGTGCCAGCAGCCTCGGGCGGACGAATTCACCCCTCCACTTT.

The chain employs TRBV5-1 and TRBJ1-6, with 7 bases matching TRBD1. Germline V CDR1 and CDR2: SGHRS, YFSETQ. V lost 4 bases and J lost 7; bases outside the gene matches: 14. This CDR3 region has 17 residues. DNA for the CDR3: TGCGCCAGCAGCCCGACACAGGGGTCGGCGCCCAATTCACCCCTCCACTTT. Amino acids: CASSPTQGSAPNSPLHF.

The J gene is TRBJ2-3, the V gene TRBV5-4; 11 bases are a match to TRBD2. This CDR3 comprises 16 residues. CDR1 and CDR2 from the germline V gene are SGHNT and YYREEE (reference sequence). The junction had 8 bases not matched to a gene; V was cut back by 4 bases and J by 4 bases. DNA for the CDR3: TGTGCCAGCAGCCCTGGACTAGCGGGCAGAGCAGATACGCAGTATTTT. As protein: CASSPGLAGRADTQYF. The full variable domain, rest sourced from reference TRBV5-4 and TRBJ2-3, is ETGVTQSPTHLIKTRGQQVTLRCSSQSGHNTVSWYQQALGQGPQFIFQYYREEENGRGNFPPRFSGLQFPNYSSELNVNALELDDSALYLCASSPGLAGRADTQYFGPGTRLTVL.

This chain links TRBV7-3 with TRBJ2-3, with 7 bases lining up with TRBD1. Germline V lookup: CDR1 SGHTA, CDR2 FQGTGA. This CDR3 spans 14 amino acids. Unmatched junction bases numbered 7, after V lost 8 bases and J lost 2 bases. The CDR3 loop is CASSRDSSTDTQYF. In DNA form, the CDR3 reads TGTGCCAGCTCGAGGGACAGCTCCACAGATACGCAGTATTTT.

The V gene is TRBV29-1, the J gene TRBJ2-3; 9 bases align to TRBD2. This CDR3 is built from 19 residues. Germline V gene sequence: CDR1 SQVTM, CDR2 ANQGSEA. V lost 7 bases and J lost 5; bases outside the gene matches: 25. The CDR3 bases are TGCAGCGCCGGAGAGTGGGGCGGGCCTAGCGGGGACCAGGAAGATACGCAGTATTTT. Translated, it gives CSAGEWGGPSGDQEDTQYF.

The chain recombines TRBV5-1 with TRBJ1-5; D gene ambiguous. The CDR3 length is 15 residues. From germline, CDR1 is SGHRS and CDR2 YFSETQ. Between the trimmed V and J ends, which lost 4 bases and 5 bases, there was a span of 16 bases. The CDR3 protein is CASSRGGRDDQPQHF. CDR3 DNA: TGCGCCAGCAGCCGAGGAGGGAGAGATGATCAGCCCCAGCATTTT.

The sample holds one count of this clone. The rearrangement uses TRBV5-4 and TRBJ1-1; D remains unclear. The CDR3 sequence is 15 residues long. The V and J ends lost 3 bases and 6 bases respectively, with 18 bases between them. Per germline, CDR1 SGHNT and CDR2 YYREEE (reference sequence). CDR3 amino acids: CASSYFGEGGAEAFF. CDR3 sequence (DNA): TGTGCCAGCAGCTACTTTGGAGAGGGCGGCGCTGAAGCTTTCTTT. Using reference TRBV5-4 and TRBJ1-1 for the parts outside the CDR3, the full variable domain is ETGVTQSPTHLIKTRGQQVTLRCSSQSGHNTVSWYQQALGQGPQFIFQYYREEENGRGNFPPRFSGLQFPNYSSELNVNALELDDSALYLCASSYFGEGGAEAFFGQGTRLTVV.

By frequency in the sample, this clone is medium-sized. V and J are TRBV2 and TRBJ1-2; TRBD1 matches 7 bases. This CDR3 comprises 16 residues. Germline CDR1 SNHLY, CDR2 FYNNEI. Germline trimming cut 0 bases from V and 2 bases from J; bases unmatched to any gene: 6. In nucleotides, the CDR3 is TGTGCCAGCAGTGAAGCGCTTACAGGGGTAAACTATGGCTACACCTTC. This sequence encodes CASSEALTGVNYGYTF. Full variable domain (rest looked up from reference TRBV2 and TRBJ1-2): EPEVTQTPSHQVTQMGQEVILRCVPISNHLYFYWYRQILGQKVEFLVSFYNNEISEKSEIFDDQFSVERPDGSNFTLKIRSTKLEDSAMYFCASSEALTGVNYGYTFGSGTRLTVV.

The V gene is TRBV10-3, the J gene TRBJ2-1, with D perhaps matching TRBD1 or TRBD2 (5 bases each). Germline V gives CDR1 ENHRY, CDR2 SYGVKD. The V and J ends lost 5 bases and 9 bases respectively, with 20 bases between them. There are 15 residues in the CDR3. In DNA form, the CDR3 reads TGTGCCATCAGTACCGGGACCGACCCGACTATTGAGCAGTTCTTC. As protein: CAISTGTDPTIEQFF.

The chain combines TRBV11-2 with TRBJ2-7; a weak D match, TRBD2 (6 bases). The CDR3 is 15 residues long. V was clipped by 5 bases and J by 2 bases, with 16 bases between them. Looked up from germline, CDR1 is SGHAT and CDR2 is FQNNGV. CDR3 in amino acids: CASSQGGKRTYEQYF. The CDR3 DNA follows: TGTGCCAGCAGCCAAGGCGGGAAGCGTACCTACGAGCAGTACTTC.

The chain has TRBV2 and TRBJ1-5; D is uncertain. V lost 8 bases and J 7 bases, leaving 15 bases between the germline ends. Germline V gene sequence: CDR1 SNHLY, CDR2 FYNNEI. The CDR3 spans 13 residues. The chain's CDR3 is CASAGPAGQPQHF. CDR3 sequence (DNA): TGTGCCAGCGCAGGACCGGCTGGGCAGCCCCAGCATTTT.

This clone was observed a single time. The V and J genes are TRBV30 and TRBJ1-1; no reliable D call. Trimming left V 0 bases short and J 8 bases short, with 7 bases between. This CDR3 comprises 11 residues. The germline V gene has CDR1 GTSNPN and CDR2 SVGIG (reference sequence). Here the CDR3 reads CAWSVLAEAFF. For the CDR3, the DNA is TGTGCCTGGAGTGTACTCGCCGAAGCTTTCTTT.